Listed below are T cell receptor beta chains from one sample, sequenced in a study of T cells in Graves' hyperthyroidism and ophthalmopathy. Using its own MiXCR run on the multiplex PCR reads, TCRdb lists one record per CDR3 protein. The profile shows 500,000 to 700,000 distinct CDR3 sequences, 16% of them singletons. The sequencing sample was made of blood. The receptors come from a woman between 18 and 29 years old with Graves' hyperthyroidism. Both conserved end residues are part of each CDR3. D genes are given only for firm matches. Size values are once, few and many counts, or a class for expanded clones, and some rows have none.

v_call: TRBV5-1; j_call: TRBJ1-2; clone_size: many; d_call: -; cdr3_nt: TGCGCCAGCAGCTTGGATGCCGGTCAACTAACGGGTGGCTACACCTTC; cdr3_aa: CASSLDAGQLTGGYTF
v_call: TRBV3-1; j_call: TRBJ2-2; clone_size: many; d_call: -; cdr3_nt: TGTGCCAGCAGGCGGACGAACACCGGGGAGCTGTTTTTT; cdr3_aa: CASRRTNTGELFF
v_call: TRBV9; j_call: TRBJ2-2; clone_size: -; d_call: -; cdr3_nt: TGTGCCAGCAGCGTAGAGTTCGCCGAGGCCGGGGAGCTGTTTTTT; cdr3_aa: CASSVEFAEAGELFF
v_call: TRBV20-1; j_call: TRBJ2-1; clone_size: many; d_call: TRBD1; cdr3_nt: TGCAGTGCTAGAGCCGGGACAGGCAATGAGCAGTTCTTC; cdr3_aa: CSARAGTGNEQFF
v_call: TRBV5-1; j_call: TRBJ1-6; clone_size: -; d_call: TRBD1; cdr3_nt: TGCGCCAGCAGCTCAATCGGACAGGGGATAAATAATTCACCCCTCCACTTT; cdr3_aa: CASSSIGQGINNSPLHF
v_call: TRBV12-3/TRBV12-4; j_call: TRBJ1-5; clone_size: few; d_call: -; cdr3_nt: TGTGCCAGCAGCCGGGTCGGGGGGCGGCTTACCCAGCATTTT; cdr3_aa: CASSRVGGRLTQHF
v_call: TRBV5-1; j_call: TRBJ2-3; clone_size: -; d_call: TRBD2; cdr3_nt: TGCGCCAGCAGCTCCTTAGCGGGAGGGTCCCCAAGCACAGATACGCAGTATTTT; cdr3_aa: CASSSLAGGSPSTDTQYF
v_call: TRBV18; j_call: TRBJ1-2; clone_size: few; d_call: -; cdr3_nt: TGTGCCAGCTCACCACCGGGGGCCCAGGGCTATGGCTACACCTTC; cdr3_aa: CASSPPGAQGYGYTF
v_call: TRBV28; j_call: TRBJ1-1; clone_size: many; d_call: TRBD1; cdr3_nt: TGTGCCAGCATAACCGGGACAGGGGTTATAGAAGCTTTCTTT; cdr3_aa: CASITGTGVIEAFF
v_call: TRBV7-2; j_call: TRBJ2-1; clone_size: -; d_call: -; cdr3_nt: TGTGCCAGCAGCGCCTACAGGGCCGACAATGAGCAGTTCTTC; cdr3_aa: CASSAYRADNEQFF
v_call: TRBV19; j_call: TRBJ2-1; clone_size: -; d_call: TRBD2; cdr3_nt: TGTGCCGGTAGTAGCGGGAGATTTCACAATGAGCAGTTCTTC; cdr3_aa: CAGSSGRFHNEQFF
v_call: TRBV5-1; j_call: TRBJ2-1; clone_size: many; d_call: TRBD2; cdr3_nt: TGCGCCAGCAGCTTGGAGAGCGGGGGGGCCTATGAGCAGTTCTTC; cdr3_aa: CASSLESGGAYEQFF
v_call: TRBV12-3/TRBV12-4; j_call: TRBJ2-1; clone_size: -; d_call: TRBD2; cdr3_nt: TGTGCCAGCAGTTTCTTTAGCGGGGGGGCCAGGGGTGAGCAGTTCTTC; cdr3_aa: CASSFFSGGARGEQFF
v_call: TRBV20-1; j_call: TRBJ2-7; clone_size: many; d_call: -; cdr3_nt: TGCAGTGCTAGAGTCCCTGGACCCTACGAGCAGTACTTC; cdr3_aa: CSARVPGPYEQYF
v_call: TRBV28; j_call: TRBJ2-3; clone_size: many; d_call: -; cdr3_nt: TGTGCCAGCAGTTTAGCCTACAACACAGATACGCAGTATTTT; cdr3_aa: CASSLAYNTDTQYF
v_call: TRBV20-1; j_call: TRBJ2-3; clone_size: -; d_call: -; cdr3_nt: TGCAGTGCTAGGGAGGGACCGAGCACAGATACGCAGTATTTT; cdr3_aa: CSAREGPSTDTQYF
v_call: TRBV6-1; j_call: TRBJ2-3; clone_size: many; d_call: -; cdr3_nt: TGTGCCAGCAAAAAAACGGGGGGCGTCGGAACAGATACGCAGTATTTT; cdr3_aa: CASKKTGGVGTDTQYF
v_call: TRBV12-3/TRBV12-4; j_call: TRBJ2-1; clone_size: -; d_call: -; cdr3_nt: TGTGCCAGCAGTTTCGTTGGACGGTACAATGAGCAGTTCTTC; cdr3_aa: CASSFVGRYNEQFF
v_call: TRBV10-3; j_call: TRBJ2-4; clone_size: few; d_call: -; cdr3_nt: TGTGCCATCAGGACCCCTGGACAGCCAAGGGAGAAAAACATTCAGTACTTC; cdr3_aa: CAIRTPGQPREKNIQYF
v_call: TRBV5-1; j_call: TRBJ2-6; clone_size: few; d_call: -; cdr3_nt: TGCGCCAGCAGGGAGACGGGGGCCGTCCTGACTTTC; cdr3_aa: CASRETGAVLTF
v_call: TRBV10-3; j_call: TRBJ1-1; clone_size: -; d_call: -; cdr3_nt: TGTGCCATCAGTGCCTCGATCGGGTCCCCCAACACTGAAGCTTTCTTT; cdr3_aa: CAISASIGSPNTEAFF
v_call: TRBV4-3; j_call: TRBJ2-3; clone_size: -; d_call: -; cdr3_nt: TGCGCCAGCAGCCAAGTCCAGCGAGCAGGGGATACGCAGTATTTT; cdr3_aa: CASSQVQRAGDTQYF
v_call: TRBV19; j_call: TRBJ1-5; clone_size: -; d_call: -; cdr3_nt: TGTGCCAGTAGTATCGGGGCGGGCCGGGTTCTGCCCCAGCATTTT; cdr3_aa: CASSIGAGRVLPQHF
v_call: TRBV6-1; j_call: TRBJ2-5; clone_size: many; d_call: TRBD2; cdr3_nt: TGTGCCAGCAGTTATGCGGGAGTTGTTTCCGAGACCCAGTACTTC; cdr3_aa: CASSYAGVVSETQYF
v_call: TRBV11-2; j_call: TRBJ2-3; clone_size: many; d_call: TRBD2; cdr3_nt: TGTGCCAGCAGCTTAGGGGCTACTAGCGGGGTCGCAGATACGCAGTATTTT; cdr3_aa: CASSLGATSGVADTQYF
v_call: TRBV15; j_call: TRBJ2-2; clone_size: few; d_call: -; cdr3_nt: TGTGCCACCAGCAGAGATCTAACTAGCTTTACCGGGGAGCTGTTTTTT; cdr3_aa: CATSRDLTSFTGELFF
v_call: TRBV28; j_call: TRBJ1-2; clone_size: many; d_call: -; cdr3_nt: TGTGCCAGCAGCCCCGACCCCACCTATGGCTACACCTTC; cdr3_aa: CASSPDPTYGYTF
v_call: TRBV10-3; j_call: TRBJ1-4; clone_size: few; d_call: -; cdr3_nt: TGTGCCATCAGGGACGCAACTAATGAAAAACTGTTTTTT; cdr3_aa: CAIRDATNEKLFF
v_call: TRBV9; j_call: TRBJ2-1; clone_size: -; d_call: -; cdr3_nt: TGTGCCAGCAGCGGAGGGCTACCCAGGAATGAGCAGTTCTTC; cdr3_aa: CASSGGLPRNEQFF
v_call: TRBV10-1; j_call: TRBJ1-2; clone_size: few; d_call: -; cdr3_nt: TGCGCCAGCAGTGAGTCGAAGGCAGGGGCCAACCCCTTCTATGGCTACACCTTC; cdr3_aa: CASSESKAGANPFYGYTF
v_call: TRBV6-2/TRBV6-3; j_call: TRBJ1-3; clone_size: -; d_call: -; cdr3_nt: TGTGCCAGCAGTCCATCGTCCGGGACCCGCTCTGGAAACACCATATATTTT; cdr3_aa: CASSPSSGTRSGNTIYF
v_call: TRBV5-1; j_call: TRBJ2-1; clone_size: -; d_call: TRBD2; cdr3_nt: TGCGCCAGCAGCTTCGGAGGGACTAGCCCCAACCCCAGAGGGAATGAGCAGTTCTTC; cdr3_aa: CASSFGGTSPNPRGNEQFF
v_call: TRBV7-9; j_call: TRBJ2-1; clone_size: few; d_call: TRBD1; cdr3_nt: TGTGCCAGCAGCTGGGTCCAGGGGGATAACAATGAGCAGTTCTTC; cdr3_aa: CASSWVQGDNNEQFF
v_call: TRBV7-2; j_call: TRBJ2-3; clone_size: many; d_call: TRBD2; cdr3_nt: TGTGCCAGCAGCTTCACTAGCGGTGCAGATACGCAGTATTTT; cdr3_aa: CASSFTSGADTQYF
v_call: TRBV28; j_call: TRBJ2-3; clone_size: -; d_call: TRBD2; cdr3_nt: TGTGCCAGCACGGAGAGCGGGACTAGCGACACAGATACGCAGTATTTT; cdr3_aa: CASTESGTSDTDTQYF